This record looks at one T cell receptor beta chain sequence and its context. Among CD8+ T cells, naive ones were CD45RO-CCR7+CD27+CD95-. 5' RACE with UMI labels generated the TRB cDNA libraries. Each CDR3 protein gets one entry in TCRdb, which reprocessed the 5' RACE reads and gives no DNA. Its listing shows roughly 100,000 distinct CDR3 sequences. The data derive from a study of CXCR3-negative and CXCR3-positive naive CD8 T cells. CDR3 length: 15 amino acids. Germline CDR1 and CDR2: SGHRS and YFSETQ. V usage is TRBV5-1 and J usage is TRBJ2-1; the D gene TCRdb calls, TRBD1, cannot be checked with no DNA. This receptor was taken from a human donor in good health. Some clones in this sample may be carry-over from other donors' samples. The sample taken for sequencing was naive CXCR3- CD8+ T cells from blood. Specified subset: CD45RO-CCR7+CD27+CD95- naive CD8+ T cells lacking CXCR3 (TNR3-). CDR3 sequence reads: CASSFLESFTGEQFF.